This TCR beta chain was obtained from a study of blood T cell repertoires in COVID-19. Study-wide background: PBMCs, B-cell-depleted T cells, or T cells were the source of the cDNA or gDNA that made up the material.

Participants' own reports of clinical history determined their cohort assignment. With V trimmed by 3 bases and J by 8 bases, 4 bases remained unmatched. CDR1 is SGHAT, CDR2 FQNNGV, per germline. The CDR3 length is 13 residues. Clones were read by immunoSEQ multiplex PCR, and TCRdb kept only the in-frame ones, dropping some. The sample contains 140,000 or so clones, 70% to 85% of which appear only once. This chain joins TRBV11-2 and TRBJ1-1, with 9 bases matching TRBD1. This TCR came from a man aged 50 to 60 who had recovered from COVID-19. Sequencing input: PBMCs or T cells enriched from blood (not recorded which). The CDR3 nucleotides are TGTGCCAGCAGCTTCCGGACAGGGGACGAAGCTTTCTTT. This translates into CASSFRTGDEAFF.